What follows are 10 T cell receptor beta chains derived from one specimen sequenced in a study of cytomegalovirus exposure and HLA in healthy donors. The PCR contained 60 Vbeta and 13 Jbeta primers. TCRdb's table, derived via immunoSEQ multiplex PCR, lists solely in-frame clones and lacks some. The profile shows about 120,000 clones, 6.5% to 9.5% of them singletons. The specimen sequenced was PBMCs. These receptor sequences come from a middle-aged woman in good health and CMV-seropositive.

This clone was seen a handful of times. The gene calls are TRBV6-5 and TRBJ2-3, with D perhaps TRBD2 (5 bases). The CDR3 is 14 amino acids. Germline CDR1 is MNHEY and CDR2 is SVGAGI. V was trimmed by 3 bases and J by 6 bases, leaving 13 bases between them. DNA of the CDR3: TGTGCCAGCAGTTATAACCCTCAGCGGGATACGCAGTATTTT. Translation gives CASSYNPQRDTQYF.

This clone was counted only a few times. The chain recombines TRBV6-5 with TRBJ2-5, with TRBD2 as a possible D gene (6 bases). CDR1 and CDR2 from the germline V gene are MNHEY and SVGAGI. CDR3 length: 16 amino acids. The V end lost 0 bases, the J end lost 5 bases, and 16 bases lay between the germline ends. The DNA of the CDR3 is TGTGCCAGCAGTTACTCCTGGGACTCAGTTGTGGAGACCCAGTACTTC. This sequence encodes CASSYSWDSVVETQYF.

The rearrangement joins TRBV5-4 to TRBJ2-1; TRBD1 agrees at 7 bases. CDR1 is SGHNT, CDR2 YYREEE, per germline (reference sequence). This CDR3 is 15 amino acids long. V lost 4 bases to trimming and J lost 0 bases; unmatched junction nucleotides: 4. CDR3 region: CASSLGQNSYNEQFF. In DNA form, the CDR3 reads TGTGCCAGCAGCCTGGGACAGAACTCCTACAATGAGCAGTTCTTC. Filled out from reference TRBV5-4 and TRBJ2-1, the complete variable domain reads ETGVTQSPTHLIKTRGQQVTLRCSSQSGHNTVSWYQQALGQGPQFIFQYYREEENGRGNFPPRFSGLQFPNYSSELNVNALELDDSALYLCASSLGQNSYNEQFFGPGTRLTVL.

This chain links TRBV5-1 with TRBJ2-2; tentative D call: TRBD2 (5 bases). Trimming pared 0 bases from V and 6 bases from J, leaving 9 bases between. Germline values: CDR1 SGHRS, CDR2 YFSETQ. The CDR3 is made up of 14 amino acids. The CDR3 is CASSLVSGAGELFF. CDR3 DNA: TGCGCCAGCAGCTTGGTGTCCGGGGCCGGGGAGCTGTTTTTT.

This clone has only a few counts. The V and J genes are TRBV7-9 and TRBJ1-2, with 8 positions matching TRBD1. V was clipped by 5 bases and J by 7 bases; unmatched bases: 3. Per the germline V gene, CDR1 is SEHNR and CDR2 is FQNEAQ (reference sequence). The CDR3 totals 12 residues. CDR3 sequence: CASSHDRGGYTF. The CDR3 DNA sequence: TGTGCCAGCAGCCACGACAGGGGTGGCTACACCTTC.

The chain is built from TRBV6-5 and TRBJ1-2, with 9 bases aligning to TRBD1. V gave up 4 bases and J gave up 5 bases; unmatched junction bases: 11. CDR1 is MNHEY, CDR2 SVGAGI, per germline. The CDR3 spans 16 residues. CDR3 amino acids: CASSWRRTGVGYGYTF. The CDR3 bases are TGTGCCAGCAGTTGGCGGCGGACAGGGGTTGGGTATGGCTACACCTTC.

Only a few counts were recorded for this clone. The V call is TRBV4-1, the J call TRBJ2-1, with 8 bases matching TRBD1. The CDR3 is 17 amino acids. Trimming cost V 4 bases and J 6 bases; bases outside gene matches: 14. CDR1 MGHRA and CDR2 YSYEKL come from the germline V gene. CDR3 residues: CASSPTQGGLRGNEQFF. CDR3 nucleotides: TGCGCCAGCAGCCCCACACAGGGGGGCTTACGGGGCAATGAGCAGTTCTTC.

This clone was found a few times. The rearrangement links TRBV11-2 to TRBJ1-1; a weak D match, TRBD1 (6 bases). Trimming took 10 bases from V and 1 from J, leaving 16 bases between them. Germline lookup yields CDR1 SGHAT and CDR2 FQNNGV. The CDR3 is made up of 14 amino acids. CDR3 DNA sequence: TGTGCCACCCGAGGACAGCTTTCGAACACTGAAGCTTTCTTT. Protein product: CATRGQLSNTEAFF.

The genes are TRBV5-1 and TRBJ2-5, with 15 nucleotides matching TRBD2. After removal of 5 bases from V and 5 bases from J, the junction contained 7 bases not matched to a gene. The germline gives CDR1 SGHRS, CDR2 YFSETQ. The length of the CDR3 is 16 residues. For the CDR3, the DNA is TGCGCCAGCAGTCGGACTAGCGGGGGGGATAGGGAGACCCAGTACTTC. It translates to CASSRTSGGDRETQYF.

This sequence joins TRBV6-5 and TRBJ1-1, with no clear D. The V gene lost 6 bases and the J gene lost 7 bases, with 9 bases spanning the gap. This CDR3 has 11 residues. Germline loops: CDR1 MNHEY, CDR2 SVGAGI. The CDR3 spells CASRVGSEAFF. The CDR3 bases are TGTGCCAGCAGAGTGGGGAGTGAAGCTTTCTTT.